Listed here are 16 T cell receptor beta chains from one sample, sequenced in a study of T cells in Graves' hyperthyroidism and ophthalmopathy. Amplified TCR beta CDR3 regions came from RNA transcripts. The TCR CDR3 was amplified in a first-round RT-PCR using the HTBI primer set. One entry per CDR3 protein, called by TCRdb with MiXCR from the multiplex PCR reads. The sample carries around 300,000 distinct CDR3 sequences, roughly 22% recorded once. Sequenced sample: blood. The receptors were sampled from a man between 25 and 39 years old with Graves' ophthalmopathy.

Points on this clonotype: A clone one base away is much larger, so this may be a read error. The CDR3 does not end in the conserved phenylalanine or tryptophan, so this is likely a read error. The V gene is TRBV2, the J gene TRBJ1-5, with D perhaps TRBD1 (6 bases). Trimming pared 4 bases from V and 7 bases from J, leaving 11 bases between. Germline V gene lookup returns CDR1 SNHLY and CDR2 FYNNEI. This CDR3 spans 13 amino acids. CDR3 bases: TGTGCCAGCAGTGTGGGGGCCGAGCAGCCCCAGCATCTT. Protein: CASSVGAEQPQHL.

This clonotype was recorded at least ten times. The V gene is TRBV28, the J gene TRBJ2-7; D is possibly TRBD2 (7 bases). V lost 5 bases, J lost 2 bases, and 19 bases lay in between. Germline-derived CDR1 and CDR2 are MDHEN and SYDVKM. The CDR3 is 16 amino acids. In DNA, the CDR3 is TGTGCCAGCAGTCCCTGGGGGCGGGAGCCAACCTACGAGCAGTACTTC. It codes for CASSPWGREPTYEQYF.

This clonotype was seen a few times. The J gene is TRBJ1-1, the V gene TRBV27; TRBD1 matches at 7 bases. Germline V gene lookup returns CDR1 MNHEY and CDR2 SMNVEV (reference sequence). V dropped 4 bases and J dropped 1; count of bases not matched to a gene: 3. This CDR3 spans 14 amino acids. The CDR3 DNA sequence: TGTGCCAGCAGTTGGGACAGTAGGAACACTGAAGCTTTCTTT. As protein: CASSWDSRNTEAFF.

This clonotype was seen a handful of times. The chain links TRBV15 to TRBJ2-3; tentatively, D is TRBD2 (5 bases). The germline V gene encodes CDR1 LNHNV and CDR2 YYDKDF (reference sequence). The germline V and J ends were trimmed by 5 bases and 1 base, with 13 bases remaining between them. This CDR3 spans 15 amino acids. In DNA form, the CDR3 reads TGTGCCACCAGCGGGAGTGGCGCACGCACAGATACGCAGTATTTT. It translates to CATSGSGARTDTQYF.

This clonotype was detected ten times or more. The chain links TRBV7-8 to TRBJ1-2; 8 bases line up with TRBD1. The CDR3 covers 14 residues. The V gene end was trimmed by 2 bases and the J gene end by 5 bases; junction bases not matched to a gene: 4. The germline CDR1 and CDR2 sequences are SGHVS and FQNEAQ. CDR3 DNA: TGTGCCAGCAGCTTACGCGGACAGGGATATGGCTACACCTTC. Amino acid sequence: CASSLRGQGYGYTF.

This clonotype was observed many times. The V gene is TRBV3-1, the J gene TRBJ2-2, with a weak D call TRBD2 (6 bases). V lost 4 bases and J lost 6, with 18 bases in between. There are 16 residues in the CDR3. Germline V gives CDR1 LGHDT, CDR2 YNNKEL (reference sequence). CDR3 loop: CASSPQTSLGAGELFF. CDR3 in DNA: TGTGCCAGCAGCCCCCAGACTAGTTTAGGAGCCGGGGAGCTGTTTTTT.

This clonotype showed up just a few times. The chain recombines TRBV5-5 with TRBJ2-1; TRBD2 is a possible D gene (6 bases). Trimming pared 6 bases from V and 2 bases from J, leaving 15 bases between. Per germline, CDR1 SGHKS and CDR2 YYEKEE (reference sequence). The CDR3 totals 15 residues. The chain's CDR3 is CASMRDSDTYNEQFF. The CDR3 DNA reads TGTGCCAGCATGAGGGACTCAGACACCTACAATGAGCAGTTCTTC.

The chain links TRBV27 to TRBJ2-3; D may correspond to TRBD1 or TRBD2 (5 bases each). The germline CDR1 and CDR2 sequences are MNHEY and SMNVEV (reference sequence). Trimming stripped 6 bases from V and 8 bases from J, with 15 bases between. CDR3 length: 13 amino acids. CDR3 sequence (DNA): TGTGCCAGCAGGCTGGCGGAGAGGGGTACGCAGTATTTT. This encodes CASRLAERGTQYF.

In this sample, this clonotype turned up a few times. V usage is TRBV6-1 and J usage is TRBJ2-1; possible D gene TRBD1, 5 bases. The CDR3 consists of 13 residues. Germline-derived CDR1 and CDR2 are MNHNS and SASEGT. Trimming removed 3 bases at V and 10 bases at J, with 13 bases between. The CDR3 region is CASSDLGLGEQFF. The DNA of the CDR3 is TGTGCCAGCAGTGACCTGGGGCTCGGGGAGCAGTTCTTC.

There are many counts of this clonotype. The rearrangement uses TRBV20-1 and TRBJ1-5; 7 nucleotides align to TRBD1. The CDR3 runs 15 residues. CDR1 and CDR2 (germline): DFQATT, SNEGSKA (reference sequence). The V segment lost 0 bases and the J segment 4 bases; nucleotides outside the gene matches: 6. This CDR3 is CSARDPGQVNQPQHF. The CDR3 nucleotides are TGCAGTGCTAGAGATCCAGGACAGGTTAATCAGCCCCAGCATTTT.

The table lists this clonotype with a few counts. V gene TRBV11-2 combines with J gene TRBJ2-2, with 9 bases lining up with TRBD2. CDR3 length: 17 residues. V lost 5 bases to trimming and J lost 4 bases; unmatched junction nucleotides: 11. CDR1 and CDR2 from the germline V gene are SGHAT and FQNNGV. The CDR3, as DNA: TGTGCCAGCAGCCCGTATGTAGCGGGAGTCCTCACCGGGGAGCTGTTTTTT. As protein: CASSPYVAGVLTGELFF.

Many counts were recorded for this clonotype. The chain carries TRBV2 and TRBJ2-2, with D maybe TRBD1 (6 bases). The germline CDR1 and CDR2 sequences are SNHLY and FYNNEI. V shed 4 bases and J shed 4 bases, with 16 bases lying between them. The CDR3 has 16 residues. CDR3 coding DNA: TGTGCCAGCAGTGGTGGTGGAGGACAGATCACCGGGGAGCTGTTTTTT. This translates into CASSGGGGQITGELFF.

The chain employs TRBV7-3 and TRBJ2-3; tentative D call: TRBD2 (6 bases). This CDR3 is 15 amino acids long. Germline CDR1 and CDR2: SGHTA and FQGTGA. V was shortened by 2 bases and J by 1 base, with 10 bases between the two germline ends. The chain's CDR3 is CASSLWPSGTDTQYF. The CDR3 DNA is TGTGCCAGCAGCTTATGGCCTAGCGGCACAGATACGCAGTATTTT.

This rearrangement joins TRBV7-2 to TRBJ2-2; TRBD2 aligns across 14 bases. V trimming: 2 bases; J trimming: 6 bases; junction bases outside the gene matches: 2. Germline V gene sequence: CDR1 SGHTA, CDR2 FQGNSA. CDR3 size: 16 residues. The CDR3 region has the DNA TGTGCCAGCAGCTTAAGACTAGCGGGAGGGGCCGGGGAGCTGTTTTTT. Its translation is CASSLRLAGGAGELFF.

The chain is built from TRBV28 and TRBJ1-1; 12 bases fit TRBD1. The CDR3 covers 20 residues. V lost 4 bases and J lost 2; bases outside the gene matches: 17. Germline V gene lookup returns CDR1 MDHEN and CDR2 SYDVKM. DNA for the CDR3: TGTGCCAGCAGTTCTCCCCGGGACAGGGGGCGTTGGGCCTATAACACTGAAGCTTTCTTT. Translating gives CASSSPRDRGRWAYNTEAFF.

The CDR3 reads CASSLEAGRGQDEQFF. Here the CDR3 DNA reads TGTGCCAGCAGCTTAGAGGCGGGTAGGGGGCAGGATGAGCAGTTCTTC. The rearrangement uses TRBV7-3 and TRBJ2-1; TRBD1 aligns across 7 bases. V lost 2 bases and J lost 8; bases outside the gene matches: 12. There are 16 residues in the CDR3. CDR1 is SGHTA and CDR2 is FQGTGA in the germline V gene.